This T cell receptor (beta chain) was retrieved from a study of blood T cell repertoires in COVID-19. Across the study: The United States, Italy and Spain were the sources of the acute and convalescent COVID-19 samples. The cDNA or gDNA used as material had been derived from T cells, B-cell-depleted T cells, or PBMCs.

The count of this clone is one. The CDR3 is 14 amino acids. V shed 3 bases and J shed 6 bases, with 13 bases lying between them. CDR1 SNHLY and CDR2 FYNNEI come from the germline V gene. Original data processing: For nucleated cells, counts were estimated from reference gene primer amplification. Repertoires were generated with immunoSEQ multiplex PCR, while TCRdb's copy carries only in-frame clones and drops some. V, J and clone size were drawn from that table, and D and trimming were deduced from the DNA. Of approximately 150,000 clones listed, approximately 84% are singletons. Sequenced material: peripheral blood. The rearrangement links TRBV2 to TRBJ2-3, with a tentative D call TRBD2 (6 bases). This TCR came from a man aged 60 to 75 with acute or convalescent COVID-19. DNA of the CDR3: TGTGCCAGCAGTGACGGGACTCGTGGGGATACGCAGTATTTT. This codes for CASSDGTRGDTQYF.